This TCR beta chain was recorded in a study of blood T cells in healthy people across ages. Whole-study context: About one barcoded beta molecule per two T cells was captured by template switching.

Study-wide results and caveats: Relative to aged donors, long-lived donors carried more naive CD4+ cells and displayed higher diversity. CMV status of donors was not determined, possibly confounding expanded clonotype changes.

The CDR3 loop spans 16 amino acids. J lost 5 bases, V lost 5 bases, and 6 bases had no gene match. Per germline, CDR1 LGHNA and CDR2 YSLEER. This clonotype was seen a few times. The antigen is not known. It was with a sample-barcoded 5' primer and a J-beta primer mix that a second PCR of about 6 to 12 cycles was run. TCRdb recomputed calls from the 5' RACE reads with MiXCR, one row per CDR3 protein. The data contain more than 550,000 distinct CDR3 sequences, about 20% of them seen just once; the ten biggest clones take up under 25%. The rearrangement joins TRBV4-3 to TRBJ2-3; TRBD2 matches at 14 bases. Sequences were obtained from blood. The origin of this receptor is a man between 65 and 85 years old in good health. CDR3 sequence: CASSSRLAGGLDTQYF. CDR3 DNA sequence: TGCGCCAGCAGCTCCAGACTAGCGGGAGGGCTAGATACGCAGTATTTT.